Listed below are T cell receptor beta chains from one sample, sequenced in a study of T cell changes during pregnancy in multiple sclerosis. Repertoires were generated with immunoSEQ multiplex PCR, while TCRdb's copy carries only in-frame clones and drops some. The sample records approximately 42,000 clones, about 85% being singletons. This specimen was CD4+ T cells from peripheral blood mononuclear cells, taken before pregnancy. Receptors were obtained from a female donor with multiple sclerosis, enrolled in a pregnancy study. The CDR3 runs from the conserved cysteine through the conserved F or W. Fields, in order: J gene, V gene, CDR3 protein.

j_gene: TRBJ2-4
v_gene: TRBV2
CDR3aa: CASSETGKIIQYF

j_gene: TRBJ1-2
v_gene: TRBV7-2
CDR3aa: CASSLGGDRSWIYGYTF

j_gene: TRBJ2-7
v_gene: TRBV5-1
CDR3aa: CASRPTSVVPYEQYF

j_gene: TRBJ2-1
v_gene: TRBV2
CDR3aa: CASLGSGQFF

j_gene: TRBJ1-1
v_gene: TRBV5-1
CDR3aa: CASGLGDRINTEAFF

j_gene: TRBJ2-2
v_gene: TRBV5-1
CDR3aa: CASSEDSGANTGELFF

j_gene: TRBJ2-7
v_gene: TRBV4-1
CDR3aa: CASSQEASVPYEQYF

j_gene: TRBJ1-6
v_gene: TRBV30
CDR3aa: CAWSTGDNSPLHF

j_gene: TRBJ1-6
v_gene: TRBV4-2
CDR3aa: CASSQELLNSPLHF

j_gene: TRBJ1-2
v_gene: TRBV19
CDR3aa: CASRRTDTNGYTF

j_gene: TRBJ2-2
v_gene: TRBV13
CDR3aa: CASSSEGGTVGELFF

j_gene: TRBJ1-3
v_gene: TRBV7-2
CDR3aa: CASSLQPVASGNTIYF

j_gene: TRBJ2-1
v_gene: TRBV7-3
CDR3aa: CASSPGHRYNEQFF

j_gene: TRBJ1-4
v_gene: TRBV30
CDR3aa: CAWSETAVEKLFF

j_gene: TRBJ1-5
v_gene: TRBV7-9
CDR3aa: CASSPQGGNQPQHF